This passage covers 6 T cell receptor beta chains from one sample sequenced in a study of T cell responses to AZD1222 COVID-19 vaccine. Produced via immunoSEQ multiplex PCR; TCRdb's table is partial and in-frame only. The table includes some 120,000 clones, about 86% detected once. This material consisted of peripheral blood, taken on day 0 of AZD1222 vaccination. Source of these receptors: an adult in good health.

V and J are TRBV4-2 and TRBJ2-2; D is ambiguous. The ends were cut back, 0 bases at V and 4 bases at J, with 12 bases in the middle. This CDR3 spans 16 amino acids. CDR1 and CDR2 (germline): LGHNA, YNFKEQ. CDR3 sequence reads: CASSQDVFFITGELFF. The CDR3 DNA reads as TGTGCCAGCAGCCAAGATGTATTTTTCATCACCGGGGAGCTGTTTTTT.

The V and J genes are TRBV18 and TRBJ1-1; no firm D call. Germline assignment: CDR1 KGHSH and CDR2 LQKENI. The germline V and J ends were trimmed by 3 bases and 13 bases, with 21 bases remaining between them. This CDR3 is built from 14 residues. The CDR3 here is CASSPPSGRSLGFF. In DNA, the CDR3 is TGTGCCAGCTCACCCCCCTCAGGCCGCTCCCTGGGTTTCTTT.

This clone has only one observation. CDR3 DNA: TGTGCCAGTAGTGTGGGACAACAAGAGACCCAGTACTTC. This translates into CASSVGQQETQYF. This rearrangement joins TRBV19 to TRBJ2-5; D possibly corresponds to TRBD1 (6 bases). The CDR3 is made up of 13 amino acids. Germline V lookup: CDR1 LNHDA, CDR2 SQIVND (reference sequence). Trimming shortened V by 5 bases and J by 2 bases, and 9 bases separated the two germline ends. Combining the CDR3 with reference TRBV19 and TRBJ2-5 gives the whole variable domain DGGITQSPKYLFRKEGQNVTLSCEQNLNHDAMYWYRQDPGQGLRLIYYSQIVNDFQKGDIAEGYSVSREKKESFPLTVTSAQKNPTAFYLCASSVGQQETQYFGPGTRLLVL.

This chain joins TRBV7-9 and TRBJ2-5; 9 bases fit TRBD1. Germline V gene data show CDR1 as SEHNR and CDR2 as FQNEAQ (reference sequence). This CDR3 has 14 amino acids. The ends lost 3 bases at V and 1 base at J; junction bases unmatched: 0. The CDR3 DNA is TGTGCCAGCAGCTTGGGACAGGGCCAAGAGACCCAGTACTTC. This translates into CASSLGQGQETQYF.

The chain couples TRBV11-2 to TRBJ2-1, with D perhaps given as TRBD1 or TRBD2 (5 bases each). Germline V gene sequence: CDR1 SGHAT, CDR2 FQNNGV. Trimming removed 2 bases at V and 8 bases at J, with 16 bases between. This CDR3 has 15 residues. The chain's CDR3 is CASSLTTGPSYEQFF. The CDR3 DNA sequence: TGTGCCAGCAGCTTAACAACGGGGCCATCGTATGAGCAGTTCTTC.

The chain has TRBV19 and TRBJ1-2; D uncertain. Germline V gene sequence: CDR1 LNHDA, CDR2 SQIVND (reference sequence). The length of the CDR3 is 14 residues. V lost 6 bases to trimming and J lost 0 bases, with 11 bases between them. CDR3 amino acids: CASSLGNTNYGYTF. The CDR3 coding sequence is TGTGCCAGTAGCCTGGGGAACACTAACTATGGCTACACCTTC.